This TCR beta chain was recovered during a study of identical twins. This clonotype has ten or more counts. Its antigen is unidentified. Study-wide results and caveats: Among beta out-of-frame sequences, excess sharing between twins appeared weaker. Instead of following the same donors, the conclusions were based on cross-sectional statistical analysis.

CDR3 size: 15 residues. J lost 3 bases, V lost 3 bases, and 2 bases had no gene match. A universal primer site came from template switching; cDNA carried unique molecular identifiers. In TCRdb, the 5' RACE reads were re-called with MiXCR into one record per CDR3 protein. The sample has about 240,000 distinct CDR3 sequences; about 10% are singletons. Everyone who gave samples was a healthy Caucasian. The rearrangement joins TRBV12-3 or TRBV12-4 to TRBJ2-7; 13 bases fit TRBD2. The sample taken for sequencing was memory T cells sorted from blood. This receptor was identified in a man between 45 and 60 years old in good health. The CDR3 reads CASSLGTSGIYEQYF. The CDR3 DNA is TGTGCCAGCAGTTTGGGGACTAGCGGGATCTACGAGCAGTACTTC.